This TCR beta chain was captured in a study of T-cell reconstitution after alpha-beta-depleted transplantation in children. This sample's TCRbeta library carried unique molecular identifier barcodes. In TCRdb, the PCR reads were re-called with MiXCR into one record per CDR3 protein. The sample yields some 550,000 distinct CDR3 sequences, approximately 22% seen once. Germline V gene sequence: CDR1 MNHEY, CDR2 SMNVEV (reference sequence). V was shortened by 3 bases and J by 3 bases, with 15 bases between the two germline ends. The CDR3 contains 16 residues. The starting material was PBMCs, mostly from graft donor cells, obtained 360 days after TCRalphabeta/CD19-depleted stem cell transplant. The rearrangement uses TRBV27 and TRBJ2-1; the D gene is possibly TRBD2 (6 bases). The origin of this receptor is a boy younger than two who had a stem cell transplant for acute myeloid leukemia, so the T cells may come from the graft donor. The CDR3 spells CASSFRLSGGYNEQFF. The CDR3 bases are TGTGCCAGCAGTTTCCGTTTGTCCGGGGGCTACAATGAGCAGTTCTTC.